Presented here are 4 T cell receptor beta chains from one specimen sequenced in a study of low-dose radiotherapy and immunotherapy resistance in tumors. Alpha- and beta-chain coverage of first-strand cDNA came from TRAV- and TRBV-specific primers. For amplifying TCRs, the PCR ran for about 22 cycles with Phusion, which was used together with a constant-region primer and the adapter on the V primers. TCRdb fed the reads into MiXCR, producing one record per CDR3 protein. This table has roughly 8,700 distinct CDR3 sequences, roughly three quarters appearing once. Receptor source: a human donor with advanced metastatic prostate, ovarian, gallbladder or colorectal cancer (not recorded which). This table probably holds off-target reads from a library built for another chain.

The chain is built from TRBV28 and TRBJ1-6, with 7 bases that match TRBD1. In germline, CDR1 is MDHEN, CDR2 SYDVKM. V trimming: 6 bases; J trimming: 8 bases; junction bases outside the gene matches: 10. CDR3 size: 15 residues. Here the CDR3 DNA reads TGTGCCAGCAGCTCTCTACGGACAGGATATTCACCCCTCCACTTT. As protein: CASSSLRTGYSPLHF.

This chain links TRBV2 with TRBJ2-7, with TRBD2 as a possible D gene (5 bases). V shed 7 bases and J shed 8 bases, with 21 bases lying between them. Germline V gives CDR1 SNHLY, CDR2 FYNNEI. The CDR3 consists of 14 residues. The CDR3 sequence is CASKLTAAPGKQYF. The DNA of the CDR3 is TGTGCCAGCAAACTAACGGCCGCCCCCGGGAAGCAGTACTTC.

This clonotype was recorded a few times. This chain joins TRBV15 and TRBJ2-1; 12 bases line up with TRBD2. The germline V gene has CDR1 LNHNV and CDR2 YYDKDF (reference sequence). The CDR3 loop spans 16 amino acids. V lost 0 bases and J lost 9; bases outside the gene matches: 6. CDR3 in amino acids: CATSRDASGGAVEQFF. The CDR3 bases are TGTGCCACCAGCAGAGATGCTAGCGGGGGGGCTGTTGAGCAGTTCTTC. Full variable domain (rest looked up from reference TRBV15 and TRBJ2-1): DAMVIQNPRYQVTQFGKPVTLSCSQTLNHNVMYWYQQKSSQAPKLLFHYYDKDFNNEADTPDNFQSRRPNTSFCFLDIRSPGLGDTAMYLCATSRDASGGAVEQFFGPGTRLTVL.

This clonotype has only a few counts. The chain combines TRBV19 with TRBJ2-2; 10 bases agree with TRBD2. Germline V gene lookup returns CDR1 LNHDA and CDR2 SQIVND (reference sequence). The J segment lost 7 bases and the V segment lost 6 bases, leaving 11 bases of the junction unmatched. The CDR3 is 16 residues long. The CDR3 coding sequence is TGTGCCAGTAGGACGACTAGCGGGCATCTTGGCGGGGAGCTGTTTTTT. It encodes CASRTTSGHLGGELFF. The full variable domain, rest sourced from reference TRBV19 and TRBJ2-2, is DGGITQSPKYLFRKEGQNVTLSCEQNLNHDAMYWYRQDPGQGLRLIYYSQIVNDFQKGDIAEGYSVSREKKESFPLTVTSAQKNPTAFYLCASRTTSGHLGGELFFGEGSRLTVL.